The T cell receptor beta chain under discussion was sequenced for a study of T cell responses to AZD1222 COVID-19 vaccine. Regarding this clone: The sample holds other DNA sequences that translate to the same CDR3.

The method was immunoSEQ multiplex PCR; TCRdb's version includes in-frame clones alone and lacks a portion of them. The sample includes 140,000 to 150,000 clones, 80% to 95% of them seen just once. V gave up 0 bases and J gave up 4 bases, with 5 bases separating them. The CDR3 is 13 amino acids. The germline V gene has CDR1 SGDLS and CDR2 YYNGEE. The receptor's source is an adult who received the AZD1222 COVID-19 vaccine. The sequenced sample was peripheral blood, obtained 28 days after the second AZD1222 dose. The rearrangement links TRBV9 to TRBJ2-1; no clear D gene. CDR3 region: CASSVGIYNEQFF. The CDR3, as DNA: TGTGCCAGCAGCGTAGGGATTTACAATGAGCAGTTCTTC.